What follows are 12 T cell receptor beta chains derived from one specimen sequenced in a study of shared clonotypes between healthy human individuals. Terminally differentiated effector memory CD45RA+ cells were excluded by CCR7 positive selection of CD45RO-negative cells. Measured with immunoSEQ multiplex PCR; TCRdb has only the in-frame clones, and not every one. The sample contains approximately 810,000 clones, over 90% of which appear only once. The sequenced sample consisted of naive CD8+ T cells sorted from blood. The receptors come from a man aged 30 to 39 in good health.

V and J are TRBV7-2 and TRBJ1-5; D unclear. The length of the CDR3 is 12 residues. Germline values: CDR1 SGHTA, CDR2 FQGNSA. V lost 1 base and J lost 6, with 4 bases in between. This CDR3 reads CASSLGGQPQHF. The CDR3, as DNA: TGTGCCAGCAGCTTAGGGGGTCAGCCCCAGCATTTT.

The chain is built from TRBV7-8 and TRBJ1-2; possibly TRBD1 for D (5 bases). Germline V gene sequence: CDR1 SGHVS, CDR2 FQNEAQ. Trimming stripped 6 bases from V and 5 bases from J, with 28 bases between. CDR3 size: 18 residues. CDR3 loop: CASSKTGSSPLPGYGYTF. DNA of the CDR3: TGTGCCAGCAGTAAAACAGGCTCCTCTCCTCTACCCGGGTATGGCTACACCTTC.

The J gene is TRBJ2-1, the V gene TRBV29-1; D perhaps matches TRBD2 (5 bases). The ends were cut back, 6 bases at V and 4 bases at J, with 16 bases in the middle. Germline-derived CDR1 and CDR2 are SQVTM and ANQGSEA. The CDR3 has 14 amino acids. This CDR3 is CSVYTIGDYNEQFF. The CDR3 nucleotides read TGCAGCGTGTACACTATCGGGGATTACAATGAGCAGTTCTTC.

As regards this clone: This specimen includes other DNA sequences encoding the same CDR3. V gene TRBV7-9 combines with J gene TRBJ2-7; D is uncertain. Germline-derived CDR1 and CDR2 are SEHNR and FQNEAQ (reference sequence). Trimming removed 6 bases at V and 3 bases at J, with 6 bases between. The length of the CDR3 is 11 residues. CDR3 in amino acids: CASSPDYEQYF. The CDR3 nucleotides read TGTGCCAGCAGTCCGGACTACGAGCAGTACTTC.

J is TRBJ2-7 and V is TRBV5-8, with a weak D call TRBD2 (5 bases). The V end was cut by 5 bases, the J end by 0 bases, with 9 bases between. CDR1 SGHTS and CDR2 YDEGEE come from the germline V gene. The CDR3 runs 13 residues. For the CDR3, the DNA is TGTGCCAGCAGTCCCGGGAACTCCTACGAGCAGTACTTC. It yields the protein CASSPGNSYEQYF.

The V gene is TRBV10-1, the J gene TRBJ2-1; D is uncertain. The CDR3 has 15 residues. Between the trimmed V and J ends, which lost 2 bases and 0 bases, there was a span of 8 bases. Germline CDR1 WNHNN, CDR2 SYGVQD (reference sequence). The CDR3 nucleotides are TGCGCCAGCAGTGAGAAGGCAGGCTCCTACAATGAGCAGTTCTTC. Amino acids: CASSEKAGSYNEQFF.

In DNA form, the CDR3 reads TGCGCCAGCAGCCAAGAAGTTTGGGACAGGGGGATCTACGAGCAGTACTTC. This translates into CASSQEVWDRGIYEQYF. The V gene is TRBV4-1, the J gene TRBJ2-7, with 11 nucleotides matching TRBD1. The CDR3 covers 17 residues. The germline V gene encodes CDR1 MGHRA and CDR2 YSYEKL. Germline trimming cut 0 bases from V and 3 bases from J; bases unmatched to any gene: 7.

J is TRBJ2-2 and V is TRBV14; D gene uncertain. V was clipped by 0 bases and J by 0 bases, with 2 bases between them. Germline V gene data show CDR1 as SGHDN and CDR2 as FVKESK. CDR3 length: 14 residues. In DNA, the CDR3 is TGTGCCAGCAGCCAAGATCCGAACACCGGGGAGCTGTTTTTT. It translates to CASSQDPNTGELFF.

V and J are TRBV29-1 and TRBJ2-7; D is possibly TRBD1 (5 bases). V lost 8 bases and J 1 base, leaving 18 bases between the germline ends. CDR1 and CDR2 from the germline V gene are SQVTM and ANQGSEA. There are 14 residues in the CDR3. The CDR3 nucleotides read TGCAGCCCGGCACCCTGTACAGGTTCCTACGAGCAGTACTTC. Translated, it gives CSPAPCTGSYEQYF.

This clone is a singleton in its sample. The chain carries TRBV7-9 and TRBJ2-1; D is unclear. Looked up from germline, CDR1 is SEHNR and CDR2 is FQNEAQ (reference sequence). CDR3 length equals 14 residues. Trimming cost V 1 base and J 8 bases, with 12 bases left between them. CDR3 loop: CASSLGSLGHEQFF. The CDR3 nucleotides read TGTGCCAGCAGCTTAGGGTCCCTGGGCCATGAGCAGTTCTTC. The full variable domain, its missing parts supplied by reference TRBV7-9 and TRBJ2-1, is DTGVSQNPRHKITKRGQNVTFRCDPISEHNRLYWYRQTLGQGPEFLTYFQNEAQLEKSRLLSDRFSAERPKGSFSTLEIQRTEQGDSAMYLCASSLGSLGHEQFFGPGTRLTVL.

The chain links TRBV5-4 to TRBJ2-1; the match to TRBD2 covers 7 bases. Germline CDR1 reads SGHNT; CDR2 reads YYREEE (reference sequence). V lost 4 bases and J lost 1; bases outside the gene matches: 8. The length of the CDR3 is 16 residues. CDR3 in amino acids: CASSPQAGPSYNEQFF. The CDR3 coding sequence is TGTGCCAGCAGCCCCCAAGCGGGACCTTCCTACAATGAGCAGTTCTTC.

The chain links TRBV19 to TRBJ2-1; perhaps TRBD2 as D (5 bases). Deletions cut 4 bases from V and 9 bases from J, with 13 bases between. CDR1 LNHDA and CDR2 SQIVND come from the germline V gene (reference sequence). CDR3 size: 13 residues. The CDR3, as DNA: TGTGCCAGTAGTACCGATTTCGGGGTTGAGCAGTTCTTC. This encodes CASSTDFGVEQFF.